One sample yielded the 10 T cell receptor beta chains listed below, sequenced in a study of cytomegalovirus exposure and HLA in healthy donors. The PCR used 60 Vbeta and 13 Jbeta primers. Assay used: immunoSEQ multiplex PCR; TCRdb lists only in-frame clones, some missing. The sample lists about 120,000 clones, 70% to 80% occurring once. Sequencing was carried out using PBMCs. These receptors were obtained from a young man in good health and CMV-seronegative.

V usage is TRBV7-9 and J usage is TRBJ1-1, with 7 bases lining up with TRBD1. This CDR3 is 16 amino acids long. Germline V CDR1 and CDR2: SEHNR, FQNEAQ (reference sequence). J was trimmed by 3 bases and V by 6 bases; bases with no gene match: 13. The CDR3 region is CASRSLWTGPHTEAFF. The CDR3, as DNA: TGTGCCAGCAGGTCACTTTGGACAGGCCCCCACACTGAAGCTTTCTTT.

The rearrangement links TRBV7-3 to TRBJ2-7; D ambiguous. Germline CDR1 reads SGHTA; CDR2 reads FQGTGA. CDR3 length: 13 amino acids. V was shortened by 2 bases and J by 2 bases, with 7 bases between the two germline ends. DNA for the CDR3: TGTGCCAGCAGCTTATTCTATACCTACGAGCAGTACTTC. Protein product: CASSLFYTYEQYF. The full variable domain, with the rest looked up from reference TRBV7-3 and TRBJ2-7, is GAGVSQTPSNKVTEKGKYVELRCDPISGHTALYWYRQSLGQGPEFLIYFQGTGAADDSGLPNDRFFAVRPEGSVSTLKIQRTERGDSAVYLCASSLFYTYEQYFGPGTRLTVT.

This chain joins TRBV12-5 and TRBJ2-1; 9 bases are a match to TRBD1. V shed 3 bases, J shed 3 bases, and the junction held 6 bases outside the gene matches. Germline lookup yields CDR1 LGHNT and CDR2 FRNRAP. This CDR3 contains 16 residues. This CDR3 is CASGFTGGSNYNEQFF. Written as DNA, the CDR3 is TGTGCTAGTGGTTTCACAGGGGGCTCTAACTACAATGAGCAGTTCTTC.

J is TRBJ2-3 and V is TRBV11-2; 9 positions agree with TRBD1. Trimming cost V 1 base and J 3 bases; bases outside gene matches: 2. The germline V gene has CDR1 SGHAT and CDR2 FQNNGV. CDR3 size: 15 residues. CDR3 nucleotide sequence: TGTGCCAGCAGCTTAGGGGACAGGGAAACAGATACGCAGTATTTT. This gives the protein CASSLGDRETDTQYF. The variable domain in full, with the rest retrieved from reference TRBV11-2 and TRBJ2-3, is EAGVAQSPRYKIIEKRQSVAFWCNPISGHATLYWYQQILGQGPKLLIQFQNNGVVDDSQLPKDRFSAERLKGVDSTLKIQPAKLEDSAVYLCASSLGDRETDTQYFGPGTRLTVL.

The chain is built from TRBV6-5 and TRBJ2-2; D unresolved. V lost 5 bases, J lost 5 bases, and 6 bases lay in between. The CDR3 extends over 12 amino acids. Germline V gene sequence: CDR1 MNHEY, CDR2 SVGAGI. The CDR3 protein is CASSLGTGELFF. In nucleotides, the CDR3 is TGTGCCAGCAGTCTCGGGACCGGGGAGCTGTTTTTT.

The chain has TRBV29-1 and TRBJ2-5, with D perhaps matching TRBD1 (6 bases). Trimming took 1 base from V and 14 from J, leaving 11 bases between them. Germline CDR1 and CDR2: SQVTM and ANQGSEA. This CDR3 comprises 10 residues. The CDR3 nucleotides are TGCAGCGTTGAAGTTGGGACACCTTACTTC. This sequence encodes CSVEVGTPYF. Drawing the rest from reference TRBV29-1 and TRBJ2-5, the complete variable domain is SAVISQKPSRDICQRGTSLTIQCQVDSQVTMMFWYRQQPGQSLTLIATANQGSEATYESGFVIDKFPISRPNLTFSTLTVSNMSPEDSSIYLCSVEVGTPYFGPGTRLLVL.

This clone was detected only once. The chain employs TRBV7-3 and TRBJ2-1; D uncertain. Trimming left V 1 base short and J 2 bases short, with 15 bases between. Germline assignment: CDR1 SGHTA and CDR2 FQGTGA. CDR3 length: 17 residues. The CDR3 protein is CASSLISTPYAYNEQFF. The DNA of the CDR3 is TGTGCCAGCAGCTTAATCTCTACTCCGTACGCCTACAATGAGCAGTTCTTC.

The rearrangement joins TRBV28 to TRBJ2-1; 10 bases map to TRBD2. Germline CDR1 and CDR2: MDHEN and SYDVKM. The CDR3 spans 16 residues. V gave up 6 bases and J gave up 0 bases; unmatched junction bases: 5. The CDR3 DNA reads TGTGCCAGCAGGTCCGCTAGCGGGAGCTCCTACAATGAGCAGTTCTTC. It yields the protein CASRSASGSSYNEQFF.

The gene calls are TRBV19 and TRBJ1-4, with D possibly matching TRBD1 (5 bases). Trimming took off 5 bases at V and 5 bases at J, with 12 bases between the two ends. This CDR3 is 14 amino acids long. Germline V gene lookup returns CDR1 LNHDA and CDR2 SQIVND (reference sequence). In DNA form, the CDR3 reads TGTGCCAGTAGTCCTCTGACAGAGAATGAAAAACTGTTTTTT. Amino acid sequence: CASSPLTENEKLFF. The full variable domain, with the rest looked up from reference TRBV19 and TRBJ1-4, is DGGITQSPKYLFRKEGQNVTLSCEQNLNHDAMYWYRQDPGQGLRLIYYSQIVNDFQKGDIAEGYSVSREKKESFPLTVTSAQKNPTAFYLCASSPLTENEKLFFGSGTQLSVL.

The genes are TRBV4-2 and TRBJ1-5, with 7 positions matching TRBD1. Per the germline V gene, CDR1 is LGHNA and CDR2 is YNFKEQ. This CDR3 spans 13 amino acids. V shed 2 bases, J shed 13 bases, and the junction held 8 bases outside the gene matches. DNA of the CDR3: TGTGCCAGCAGCCAAAGCGGACAGGAGATACAGCATTTT. The encoded protein is CASSQSGQEIQHF.